This TCR beta chain is from a study of regulatory dendritic cells for organ transplantation. Study outcomes and limitations: Memory T cells were less diverse than naive, with memory CD8+ most oligoclonal. Mature dendritic cells appeared to drive more memory CD8+ clonal expansion than regulatory ones.

V lost 4 bases to trimming and J lost 6 bases; unmatched junction nucleotides: 14. Germline V gene sequence: CDR1 LGHNA, CDR2 YSLEER. This CDR3 contains 17 residues. The repertoire was sequenced with immunoSEQ multiplex PCR; TCRdb's copy has only in-frame clones and lacks some. The sample includes about 18,000 clones, around 85% seen only once; the top ten take 3.2%. Allogeneic regulatory or mature dendritic cells were co-cultured for less than six days with CFSE-labeled sorted T cells at 1:10. As to this clone: Its antigen remains unknown.

The receptor was isolated from a human donor in good health. The material sequenced was memory CD4+ T cells from blood cultured with regulatory dendritic cells. The subset: CD45RO+ memory T cells. The chain links TRBV4-3 to TRBJ2-3; 9 nucleotides align to TRBD2. The CDR3 is CASSRQTRTSVPDTQYF. The CDR3 DNA follows: TGCGCCAGCAGCCGCCAAACTCGGACTAGCGTGCCCGATACGCAGTATTTT.